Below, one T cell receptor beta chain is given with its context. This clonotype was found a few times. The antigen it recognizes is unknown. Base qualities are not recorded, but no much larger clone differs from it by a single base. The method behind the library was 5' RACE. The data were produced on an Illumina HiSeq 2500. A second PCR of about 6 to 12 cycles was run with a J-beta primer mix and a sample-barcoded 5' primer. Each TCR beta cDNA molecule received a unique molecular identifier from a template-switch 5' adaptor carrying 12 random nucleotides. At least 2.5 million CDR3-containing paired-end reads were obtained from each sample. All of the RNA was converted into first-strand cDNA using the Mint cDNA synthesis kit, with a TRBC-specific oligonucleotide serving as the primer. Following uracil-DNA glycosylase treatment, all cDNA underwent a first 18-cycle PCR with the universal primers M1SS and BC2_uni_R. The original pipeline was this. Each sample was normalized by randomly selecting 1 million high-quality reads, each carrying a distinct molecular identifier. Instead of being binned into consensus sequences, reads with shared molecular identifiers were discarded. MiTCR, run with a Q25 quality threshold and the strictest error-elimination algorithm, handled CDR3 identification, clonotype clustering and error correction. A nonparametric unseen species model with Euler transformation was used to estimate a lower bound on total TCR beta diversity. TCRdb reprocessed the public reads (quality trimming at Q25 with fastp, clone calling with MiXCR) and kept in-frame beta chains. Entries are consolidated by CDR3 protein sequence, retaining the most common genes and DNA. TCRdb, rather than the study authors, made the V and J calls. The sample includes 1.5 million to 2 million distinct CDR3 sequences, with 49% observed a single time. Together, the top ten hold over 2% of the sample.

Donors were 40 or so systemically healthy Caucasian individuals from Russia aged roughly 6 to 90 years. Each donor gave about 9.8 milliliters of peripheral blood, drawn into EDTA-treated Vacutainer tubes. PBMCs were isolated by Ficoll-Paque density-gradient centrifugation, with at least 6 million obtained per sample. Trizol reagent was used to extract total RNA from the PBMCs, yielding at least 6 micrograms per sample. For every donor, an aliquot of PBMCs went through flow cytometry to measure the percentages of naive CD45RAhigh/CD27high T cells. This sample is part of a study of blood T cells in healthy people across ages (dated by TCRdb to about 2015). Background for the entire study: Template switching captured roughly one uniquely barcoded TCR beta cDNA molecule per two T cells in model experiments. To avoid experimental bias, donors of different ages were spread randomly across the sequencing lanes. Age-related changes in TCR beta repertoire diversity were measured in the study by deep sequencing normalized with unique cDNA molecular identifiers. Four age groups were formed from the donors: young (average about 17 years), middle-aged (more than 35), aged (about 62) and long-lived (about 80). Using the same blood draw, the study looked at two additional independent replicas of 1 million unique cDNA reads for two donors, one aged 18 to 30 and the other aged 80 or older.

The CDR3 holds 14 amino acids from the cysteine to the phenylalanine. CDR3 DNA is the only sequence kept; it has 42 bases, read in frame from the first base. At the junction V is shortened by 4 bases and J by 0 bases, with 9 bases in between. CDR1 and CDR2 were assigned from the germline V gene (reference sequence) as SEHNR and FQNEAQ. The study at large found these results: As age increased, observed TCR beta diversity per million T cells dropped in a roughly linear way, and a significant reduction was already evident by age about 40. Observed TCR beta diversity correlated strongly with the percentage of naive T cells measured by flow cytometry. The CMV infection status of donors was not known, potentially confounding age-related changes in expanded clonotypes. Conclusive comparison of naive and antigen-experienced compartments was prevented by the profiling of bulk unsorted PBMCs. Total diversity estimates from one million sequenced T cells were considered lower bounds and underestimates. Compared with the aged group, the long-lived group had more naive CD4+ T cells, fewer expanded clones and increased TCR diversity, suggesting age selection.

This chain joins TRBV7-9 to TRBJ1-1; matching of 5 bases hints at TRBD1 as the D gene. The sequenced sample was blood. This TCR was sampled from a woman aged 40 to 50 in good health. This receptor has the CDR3 CASSSGRMNTEAFF. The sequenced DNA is TGTGCCAGCAGCTCGGGGCGGATGAACACTGAAGCTTTCTTT.